These 27 T cell receptor beta chains originate from one sample sequenced in a study of blood T cell repertoires in COVID-19. Clones were sequenced by immunoSEQ multiplex PCR, and TCRdb holds only the in-frame ones, with some missing. The repertoire consists of fewer than 350,000 clones, with around nine tenths occurring once and the leading ten covering approximately 4.1%. Sequences were obtained from peripheral blood. The receptors were sampled from an older woman with COVID-19, enrolled during active disease.

V and J are TRBV5-6 and TRBJ1-5; possibly TRBD1 for D (5 bases). The CDR3 runs 13 residues. V was clipped by 0 bases and J by 5 bases, with 6 bases between them. Germline V gene data show CDR1 as SGHDT and CDR2 as YYEEEE. The CDR3 coding sequence is TGTGCCAGCAGCTTGGCGGGGGATCAGCCCCAGCATTTT. It is translated as CASSLAGDQPQHF.

The chain employs TRBV28 and TRBJ2-5, with 7 bases identical to TRBD2. This CDR3 contains 13 residues. J gave up 6 bases and V 3 bases, and 4 bases lay outside the gene matches. CDR1 and CDR2 (germline): MDHEN, SYDVKM. CDR3 nucleotide sequence: TGTGCCAGCAGTTTCGGGGGGTTACAGACCCAGTACTTC. This codes for CASSFGGLQTQYF.

This rearrangement joins TRBV10-3 to TRBJ2-3; 16 bases are shared with TRBD2. This CDR3 contains 18 residues. V trimming: 9 bases; J trimming: 5 bases; junction bases outside the gene matches: 14. Germline V lookup: CDR1 ENHRY, CDR2 SYGVKD. The CDR3 DNA follows: TGTGCCATTCAGGGAGCCGGGACTAGCGGGGGGGCCGGAGATACGCAGTATTTT. Translated, it gives CAIQGAGTSGGAGDTQYF.

The chain couples TRBV6-5 to TRBJ1-2; 9 positions match TRBD1. CDR1 is MNHEY, CDR2 SVGAGI, per germline. With V trimmed by 2 bases and J by 8 bases, 6 bases remained unmatched. This CDR3 is built from 14 residues. The CDR3 DNA sequence: TGTGCCAGCAGTTACACCGGACAGGGGAGCGGCTACACCTTC. The encoded protein is CASSYTGQGSGYTF.

This sequence joins TRBV5-1 and TRBJ1-1; D not resolved. From germline, CDR1 is SGHRS and CDR2 YFSETQ. V lost 3 bases, J lost 10 bases, and 10 bases lay in between. This CDR3 contains 11 residues. The CDR3: CASSSQDGAFF. CDR3 bases: TGCGCCAGCAGCTCACAAGATGGAGCTTTCTTT.

The chain has TRBV19 and TRBJ1-2, with D uncertain. This CDR3 is 13 amino acids long. Trimming took 6 bases from V and 3 from J, leaving 11 bases between them. The germline gives CDR1 LNHDA, CDR2 SQIVND (reference sequence). CDR3 loop: CASRLTNHYGYTF. CDR3 sequence (DNA): TGTGCCAGTAGGTTGACAAACCACTATGGCTACACCTTC.

The chain links TRBV5-8 to TRBJ2-3; 12 nucleotides align to TRBD2. V was clipped by 0 bases and J by 6 bases; unmatched bases: 8. The V gene's germline CDR1 is SGHTS and CDR2 YDEGEE. The CDR3 runs 17 residues. The CDR3 DNA sequence: TGTGCCAGCAGCTTGGGCAGGACTAGCGGGGCGAGGGATACGCAGTATTTT. It encodes CASSLGRTSGARDTQYF.

The CDR3, as DNA: TGTGCCTGGAGAGAATCAGCTAACTATGGCTACACCTTC. As protein: CAWRESANYGYTF. The genes are TRBV30 and TRBJ1-2; no definite D call. The CDR3 runs 13 residues. Trimming stripped 3 bases from V and 0 bases from J, with 8 bases between. Germline CDR1 GTSNPN, CDR2 SVGIG (reference sequence).

The J gene is TRBJ1-6, the V gene TRBV27; 11 nucleotides match TRBD1. J was trimmed by 6 bases and V by 8 bases; bases with no gene match: 9. The CDR3 runs to 16 residues. Germline V gene lookup returns CDR1 MNHEY and CDR2 SMNVEV (reference sequence). The CDR3 loop is CASGIRGTGGNSPLHF. In DNA form, the CDR3 reads TGTGCCAGCGGGATCCGCGGGACAGGGGGTAATTCACCCCTCCACTTT.

The chain couples TRBV7-9 to TRBJ1-5, with D possibly TRBD1 on 6 matching bases. Trimming pared 1 base from V and 4 bases from J, leaving 14 bases between. CDR3 length: 16 residues. Germline V gene lookup returns CDR1 SEHNR and CDR2 FQNEAQ (reference sequence). The CDR3 is CASSLVSTGQNQPQHF. The CDR3 DNA reads as TGTGCCAGCAGCTTAGTTTCTACAGGGCAAAATCAGCCCCAGCATTTT. Together with reference TRBV7-9 and TRBJ1-5, the CDR3 gives the full variable domain: DTGVSQNPRHKITKRGQNVTFRCDPISEHNRLYWYRQTLGQGPEFLTYFQNEAQLEKSRLLSDRFSAERPKGSFSTLEIQRTEQGDSAMYLCASSLVSTGQNQPQHFGDGTRLSIL.

This clone turned up a few times. The chain is built from TRBV5-5 and TRBJ2-7, with TRBD1 as a possible D gene (6 bases). Germline V gives CDR1 SGHKS, CDR2 YYEKEE (reference sequence). Trimming pared 4 bases from V and 10 bases from J, leaving 15 bases between. CDR3 size: 12 residues. The CDR3 is CASSPRTAEQYF. Here the CDR3 DNA reads TGTGCCAGCAGCCCCCGGACAGCCGAACAGTACTTC.

The rearrangement links TRBV5-1 to TRBJ1-1; TRBD1 aligns across 7 bases. V lost 2 bases and J lost 7; bases outside the gene matches: 5. This CDR3 region has 13 residues. The V gene's germline CDR1 is SGHRS and CDR2 YFSETQ. The CDR3 nucleotides are TGCGCCAGCAGCTTTAACAGGGGACTTGAAGCTTTCTTT. It translates to CASSFNRGLEAFF.

The rearrangement uses TRBV3-1 (or the pseudogene TRBV3-2) and TRBJ2-5; 8 bases are shared with TRBD1. Germline CDR1 reads LGHDT; CDR2 reads YNNKEL (reference sequence). CDR3 size: 15 residues. J was trimmed by 5 bases and V by 4 bases; bases with no gene match: 9. For the CDR3, the DNA is TGTGCCAGCAGCCTTTGGACAGGGAGAATCGAGACCCAGTACTTC. This encodes CASSLWTGRIETQYF.

The gene calls are TRBV19 and TRBJ2-6; 10 bases align to TRBD2. The germline V gene has CDR1 LNHDA and CDR2 SQIVND (reference sequence). The CDR3 has 18 amino acids. With 3 bases clipped from V and 2 bases from J, the junction kept 7 bases outside the gene matches. The CDR3, as DNA: TGTGCCAGTAGTATCAGTAGCGGGGGGCATACTGGGGCCAACGTCCTGACTTTC. Translated, it gives CASSISSGGHTGANVLTF.

This clone appeared many times. The V and J genes are TRBV3-1 (or the pseudogene TRBV3-2) and TRBJ1-2; 8 nucleotides align to TRBD1. J was trimmed by 3 bases and V by 6 bases; bases with no gene match: 3. Per the germline V gene, CDR1 is LGHDT and CDR2 is YNNKEL (reference sequence). This CDR3 has 13 residues. This chain's CDR3 is CASSSGGDYGYTF. The DNA for the CDR3 is TGTGCCAGCAGTTCAGGGGGCGACTATGGCTACACCTTC.

The rearrangement uses TRBV7-2 and TRBJ1-5, with a possible D match to TRBD1 (6 bases). V was shortened by 5 bases and J by 3 bases, with 14 bases between the two germline ends. The CDR3 spans 15 residues. Germline V lookup: CDR1 SGHTA, CDR2 FQGNSA. The CDR3 DNA sequence: TGTGCCAGCAGCGTTGGGGGACACCCCAATCAGCCCCAGCATTTT. Its protein is CASSVGGHPNQPQHF.

The chain combines TRBV6-5 with TRBJ2-2, with D possibly matching TRBD1 (5 bases). Trimming pared 0 bases from V and 4 bases from J, leaving 9 bases between. Germline V gene lookup returns CDR1 MNHEY and CDR2 SVGAGI. The CDR3 consists of 15 residues. The CDR3 sequence is CASSYSGRVTGELFF. CDR3 DNA: TGTGCCAGCAGTTACTCGGGCAGGGTCACCGGGGAGCTGTTTTTT.

V usage is TRBV20-1 and J usage is TRBJ2-7; tentatively, D is TRBD2 (6 bases). CDR1 and CDR2 (germline): DFQATT, SNEGSKA (reference sequence). The length of the CDR3 is 11 residues. The V end lost 2 bases, the J end lost 4 bases, and 6 bases lay between the germline ends. CDR3 loop: CSARSGYEQYF. Written as DNA, the CDR3 is TGCAGTGCTAGAAGCGGGTACGAGCAGTACTTC.

The chain combines TRBV4-1 with TRBJ2-3, with 8 nucleotides matching TRBD1. Germline loops: CDR1 MGHRA, CDR2 YSYEKL. The CDR3 loop spans 16 amino acids. J was trimmed by 3 bases and V by 4 bases; bases with no gene match: 9. The CDR3 region has the DNA TGCGCCAGCAGCCCTCTAGGACAGGGAAATACAGATACGCAGTATTTT. This gives the protein CASSPLGQGNTDTQYF.

V and J are TRBV5-1 and TRBJ2-2; the D gene is possibly TRBD2 (5 bases). CDR1 is SGHRS and CDR2 is YFSETQ in the germline V gene. The CDR3 has 17 residues. The germline V and J ends were trimmed by 0 bases and 2 bases, with 14 bases remaining between them. The CDR3 here is CASSLAIIAPNTGELFF. In DNA form, the CDR3 reads TGCGCCAGCAGCTTGGCCATCATAGCGCCTAACACCGGGGAGCTGTTTTTT.

The rearrangement links TRBV4-1 to TRBJ1-2, with no clear D. The ends were cut back, 0 bases at V and 8 bases at J, with 13 bases in the middle. The V gene's germline CDR1 is MGHRA and CDR2 YSYEKL. The length of the CDR3 is 14 residues. The CDR3 reads CASSQDLGGRGYTF. The CDR3 DNA follows: TGCGCCAGCAGCCAAGATTTGGGAGGACGCGGCTACACCTTC.

V usage is TRBV3-1 (or the pseudogene TRBV3-2) and J usage is TRBJ2-7, with D perhaps TRBD2 (6 bases). The CDR3 spans 13 residues. The germline V and J ends were trimmed by 3 bases and 4 bases, with 10 bases remaining between them. Germline CDR1 and CDR2: LGHDT and YNNKEL (reference sequence). The DNA for the CDR3 is TGTGCCAGCAGCCAGGGGGACTTTTACGAGCAGTACTTC. Amino acid sequence: CASSQGDFYEQYF.

The genes are TRBV10-3 and TRBJ1-5; 12 bases align to TRBD1. The V gene end was trimmed by 3 bases and the J gene end by 5 bases; junction bases not matched to a gene: 8. This CDR3 comprises 17 residues. Looked up from germline, CDR1 is ENHRY and CDR2 is SYGVKD. The CDR3 DNA reads TGTGCCATCAGTGAATCTCCGGGACAGGGGGCATATCAGCCCCAGCATTTT. It translates to CAISESPGQGAYQPQHF.

In this sample, this clone turned up once. V and J are TRBV2 and TRBJ1-5; tentatively, D is TRBD1 (6 bases). The V gene's germline CDR1 is SNHLY and CDR2 FYNNEI. V shed 5 bases and J shed 3 bases, with 8 bases lying between them. The CDR3 consists of 13 residues. CDR3 protein: CASSTGHNQPQHF. The CDR3, as DNA: TGTGCCAGCAGTACAGGGCACAATCAGCCCCAGCATTTT.

The chain recombines TRBV3-1 (or the pseudogene TRBV3-2) with TRBJ2-1; 10 nucleotides match TRBD2. V shed 5 bases, J shed 4 bases, and the junction held 5 bases outside the gene matches. From germline, CDR1 is LGHDT and CDR2 YNNKEL (reference sequence). This CDR3 contains 15 residues. CDR3 nucleotide sequence: TGTGCCAGCAGCTCCAGAGCGGGGGGGTACAATGAGCAGTTCTTC. Amino acids: CASSSRAGGYNEQFF.

The chain carries TRBV5-4 and TRBJ1-2; possibly TRBD1 for D (5 bases). Between the trimmed V and J ends, which lost 0 bases and 8 bases, there was a span of 20 bases. The CDR3 covers 16 residues. Germline V lookup: CDR1 SGHNT, CDR2 YYREEE (reference sequence). The CDR3 coding sequence is TGTGCCAGCAGCTTGGAGGCAGTCCCCCTCGGGGGAGGCTACACCTTC. It is translated as CASSLEAVPLGGGYTF.

This chain joins TRBV14 and TRBJ1-6; TRBD1 agrees at 12 bases. CDR1 and CDR2 from the germline V gene are SGHDN and FVKESK. The CDR3 runs to 15 residues. Germline trimming cut 6 bases from V and 9 bases from J; bases unmatched to any gene: 6. CDR3 in amino acids: CASSAGQGASSPLHF. Written as DNA, the CDR3 is TGTGCCAGCAGTGCGGGACAGGGGGCGTCTTCACCCCTCCACTTT.